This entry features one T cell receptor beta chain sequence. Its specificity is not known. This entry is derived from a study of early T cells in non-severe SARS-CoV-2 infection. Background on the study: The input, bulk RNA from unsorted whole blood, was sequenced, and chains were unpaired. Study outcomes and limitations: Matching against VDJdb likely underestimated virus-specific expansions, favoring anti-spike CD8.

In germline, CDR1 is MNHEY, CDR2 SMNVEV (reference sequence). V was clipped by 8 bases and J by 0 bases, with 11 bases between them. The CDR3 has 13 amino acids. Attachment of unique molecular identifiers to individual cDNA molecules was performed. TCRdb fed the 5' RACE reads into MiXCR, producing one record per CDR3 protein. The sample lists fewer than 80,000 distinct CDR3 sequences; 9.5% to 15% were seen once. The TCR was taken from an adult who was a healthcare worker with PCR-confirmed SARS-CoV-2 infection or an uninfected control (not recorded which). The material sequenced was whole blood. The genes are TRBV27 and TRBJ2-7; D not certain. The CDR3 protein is CASSYSYSYEQYF. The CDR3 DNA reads TGTGCCAGCTCCTACTCCTACTCCTACGAGCAGTACTTC.